One sample yielded the 19 T cell receptor beta chains listed below, sequenced in a study of cytomegalovirus exposure and HLA in healthy donors. Only in-frame clones appear in the TCRdb table, and some are missing; sequencing was by immunoSEQ multiplex PCR. The sample contains 200,000 to 300,000 clones, less than 95% of which appear only once. Material: PBMCs. The receptors come from a woman in her 30s in good health and CMV-seronegative.

This clone was seen just once. V usage is TRBV14 and J usage is TRBJ2-1; D unresolved. The CDR3 extends over 15 amino acids. The germline gives CDR1 SGHDN, CDR2 FVKESK. Trimming took 0 bases from V and 4 from J, leaving 10 bases between them. The CDR3 sequence is CASSQEPRWYNEQFF. CDR3 DNA sequence: TGTGCCAGCAGCCAAGAACCCCGTTGGTACAATGAGCAGTTCTTC.

V usage is TRBV28 and J usage is TRBJ1-4; D is uncertain. Germline V CDR1 and CDR2: MDHEN, SYDVKM. CDR3 size: 13 residues. V was pared by 6 bases and J by 4 bases, with 9 bases between. The CDR3 DNA reads as TGTGCCAGCAGGACCTATAGTAATGAAAAACTGTTTTTT. Translation: CASRTYSNEKLFF. Full variable domain (outside the CDR3, taken from reference TRBV28 and TRBJ1-4): DVKVTQSSRYLVKRTGEKVFLECVQDMDHENMFWYRQDPGLGLRLIYFSYDVKMKEKGDIPEGYSVSREKKERFSLILESASTNQTSMYLCASRTYSNEKLFFGSGTQLSVL.

The J gene is TRBJ2-1, the V gene TRBV10-1; the D gene is possibly TRBD2 (6 bases). Per germline, CDR1 WNHNN and CDR2 SYGVQD (reference sequence). This CDR3 region has 17 residues. The V end lost 3 bases, the J end lost 0 bases, and 15 bases lay between the germline ends. CDR3 nucleotides: TGCGCCAGCAGTGACTCTGGGGGGTTAGGCTCCTACAATGAGCAGTTCTTC. Protein sequence: CASSDSGGLGSYNEQFF.

This clone was picked up a small number of times. V gene TRBV5-8 combines with J gene TRBJ2-7; D uncertain. The germline V gene encodes CDR1 SGHTS and CDR2 YDEGEE. The CDR3 is 11 amino acids. Trimming took 5 bases from V and 6 from J, leaving 9 bases between them. The CDR3: CASRWAAEQYF. CDR3 sequence (DNA): TGTGCCAGCAGGTGGGCGGCCGAGCAGTACTTC.

Points on this clone: The sample has other DNA sequences that encode this CDR3 too. The chain couples TRBV9 to TRBJ1-1; D remains unclear. The CDR3 is 13 residues long. CDR1 and CDR2 (germline): SGDLS, YYNGEE. V shed 2 bases and J shed 1 base, with 6 bases lying between them. This chain's CDR3 is CASSVAENTEAFF. As DNA, the CDR3 is TGTGCCAGCAGCGTCGCGGAGAACACTGAAGCTTTCTTT.

The chain combines TRBV15 with TRBJ2-2; 7 nucleotides align to TRBD1. CDR3 size: 16 residues. The V gene's germline CDR1 is LNHNV and CDR2 YYDKDF (reference sequence). J lost 5 bases, V lost 0 bases, and 6 bases had no gene match. As DNA, the CDR3 is TGTGCCACCAGCAGAGACCCCCCAGGGGGAACCGGGGAGCTGTTTTTT. Its protein is CATSRDPPGGTGELFF.

The chain combines TRBV28 with TRBJ1-3, with D unclear. The germline V and J ends were trimmed by 4 bases and 0 bases, with 13 bases remaining between them. The CDR3 has 16 amino acids. The germline CDR1 and CDR2 sequences are MDHEN and SYDVKM. The CDR3 DNA reads as TGTGCCAGCAGTTCCATCTCCAGGTACTCTGGAAACACCATATATTTT. Translation: CASSSISRYSGNTIYF.

The V gene is TRBV5-1, the J gene TRBJ2-1; 12 bases agree with TRBD2. V was clipped by 4 bases and J by 7 bases; unmatched bases: 6. CDR1 is SGHRS, CDR2 YFSETQ, per germline. The CDR3 spans 15 residues. The CDR3 region has the DNA TGCGCCAGCAGCGTGACTAGCGGGAGTGGTAATGAGCAGTTCTTC. It codes for CASSVTSGSGNEQFF.

The chain couples TRBV9 to TRBJ2-1; 7 nucleotides line up with TRBD2. V gave up 3 bases and J gave up 4 bases; unmatched junction bases: 4. CDR1 SGDLS and CDR2 YYNGEE come from the germline V gene. The CDR3 extends over 14 amino acids. Here the CDR3 reads CASSGGTTYNEQFF. As DNA, the CDR3 is TGTGCCAGCAGCGGAGGGACTACTTACAATGAGCAGTTCTTC. The full variable domain, in which reference TRBV9 and TRBJ2-1 provide the parts outside the CDR3, is DSGVTQTPKHLITATGQRVTLRCSPRSGDLSVYWYQQSLDQGLQFLIQYYNGEERAKGNILERFSAQQFPDLHSELNLSSLELGDSALYFCASSGGTTYNEQFFGPGTRLTVL.

The chain links TRBV29-1 to TRBJ2-7; possibly TRBD1 for D (5 bases). Germline V CDR1 and CDR2: SQVTM, ANQGSEA. V lost 0 bases and J lost 7, with 7 bases in between. The CDR3 runs to 11 residues. CDR3 in DNA: TGCAGCGTTGAAGATCGGACAGAGCAGTACTTC. This gives the protein CSVEDRTEQYF.

The chain couples TRBV6-5 to TRBJ1-3, with unresolved D. Germline V gene sequence: CDR1 MNHEY, CDR2 SVGAGI. V was clipped by 0 bases and J by 4 bases, with 13 bases between them. There are 16 residues in the CDR3. CDR3 coding DNA: TGTGCCAGCAGTTACTCCGTCGCGATCGCAGGAAACACCATATATTTT. Protein: CASSYSVAIAGNTIYF.

The CDR3 region is CASRTYSTGELFF. In DNA form, the CDR3 reads TGCGCCAGCCGCACATATTCCACCGGGGAGCTGTTTTTT. The chain carries TRBV4-3 and TRBJ2-2, with unresolved D. Per the germline V gene, CDR1 is LGHNA and CDR2 is YSLEER. V dropped 8 bases and J dropped 4 bases, with 11 bases sitting between them. The CDR3 totals 13 residues.

This chain links TRBV19 with TRBJ2-3; D might be TRBD1 (6 bases). This CDR3 has 11 amino acids. The germline gives CDR1 LNHDA, CDR2 SQIVND (reference sequence). The germline V and J ends were trimmed by 8 bases and 9 bases, with 12 bases remaining between them. The CDR3 protein is CASRNRDTQYF. The CDR3 DNA reads as TGTGCCAGTCGCAACAGGGACACGCAGTATTTT.

This chain links TRBV5-1 with TRBJ2-2; the D is unclear. Trimming removed 2 bases from V and 7 bases from J, with 6 bases in between. Germline values: CDR1 SGHRS, CDR2 YFSETQ. The CDR3 is made up of 12 amino acids. CDR3 sequence reads: CASSFEFGELFF. The CDR3 nucleotides are TGCGCCAGCAGCTTCGAATTCGGGGAGCTGTTTTTT.

The chain combines TRBV4-3 with TRBJ2-2, with 13 bases lining up with TRBD2. Per the germline V gene, CDR1 is LGHNA and CDR2 is YSLEER. The CDR3 has 17 residues. After removal of 0 bases from V and 6 bases from J, the junction contained 4 bases not matched to a gene. In DNA form, the CDR3 reads TGCGCCAGCAGCCAAGATTGGACTAGCGGGAGTTCCGGGGAGCTGTTTTTT. It codes for CASSQDWTSGSSGELFF.

The chain recombines TRBV25-1 with TRBJ2-1; 7 nucleotides align to TRBD1. The junction had 10 bases not matched to a gene; V was cut back by 3 bases and J by 8 bases. CDR3 length equals 15 residues. From germline, CDR1 is MGHDK and CDR2 SYGVNS. CDR3 residues: CASSDYRGAVDEQFF. CDR3 DNA: TGTGCCAGCAGTGATTACAGGGGAGCCGTTGATGAGCAGTTCTTC.

The J gene is TRBJ1-1, the V gene TRBV2; tentative D call: TRBD1 (5 bases). Germline V gives CDR1 SNHLY, CDR2 FYNNEI. Trimming removed 6 bases from V and 8 bases from J, with 13 bases in between. This CDR3 is built from 12 residues. The CDR3, as DNA: TGTGCCAGCAGGGGGAGGGGACCCGAAGCTTTCTTT. It translates to CASRGRGPEAFF.

The rearrangement links TRBV6-6 to TRBJ2-7, with 8 nucleotides matching TRBD2. CDR1 MNHNY and CDR2 SVGAGI come from the germline V gene (reference sequence). The CDR3 runs to 16 residues. The J segment lost 6 bases and the V segment lost 5 bases, leaving 15 bases of the junction unmatched. The CDR3 loop reads CASSKENSGIPLEQYF. In DNA, the CDR3 is TGTGCCAGCAGTAAGGAGAATAGCGGGATACCTCTCGAGCAGTACTTC.

This clone has just one count. This chain uses TRBV28 with TRBJ2-1; 7 bases match TRBD2. Trimming removed 5 bases from V and 0 bases from J; junction bases left unmatched: 7. Germline lookup yields CDR1 MDHEN and CDR2 SYDVKM. This CDR3 has 16 amino acids. The CDR3 here is CASSPELASSYNEQFF. The CDR3 bases are TGTGCCAGCAGTCCGGAACTAGCGAGCTCCTACAATGAGCAGTTCTTC.